These T cell receptor beta chains were read from a single sample in a study of blood T cell repertoires in COVID-19. TCRdb's copy holds only in-frame clones and misses some; the assay was immunoSEQ multiplex PCR. The sample carries some 350,000 clones, approximately 88% recorded once. Sequenced input: peripheral blood. These receptor sequences come from a woman in her thirties with COVID-19, enrolled during active disease. Both conserved end residues are part of each CDR3. Each record gives: V gene, J gene, D gene, CDR3 protein. The D gene is left open where the match is weak.

>TRBV11-2|TRBJ2-2|TRBD2
CASSAGLAGIPGELFF
>TRBV6-4|TRBJ2-1|TRBD2
CASSDSGGLEQFF
>TRBV5-1|TRBJ2-2|TRBD1
CASSLARDRVNTGELFF
>TRBV6-5|TRBJ1-1|NA
CASSPEELNTEAFF
>TRBV24-1|TRBJ2-5|NA
CATSDAWTGGETQYF
>TRBV4-2|TRBJ2-2|NA
CASSQGKASTGELFF
>TRBV5-1|TRBJ2-7|TRBD1
CASSRDSYEQYF
>TRBV7-2|TRBJ1-5|NA
CASSLATGLGQPQHF
>TRBV27|TRBJ2-3|TRBD2
CASYGLAGTDTQYF
>TRBV4-3|TRBJ2-3|NA
CASSQENRGGDTQYF
>TRBV4-1|TRBJ2-5|NA
CASSQEEQRVTQETQYF
>TRBV6-1|TRBJ1-1|NA
CASSETTVNTEAFF
>TRBV28|TRBJ2-7|TRBD1
CASSGQESSYEQYF
>TRBV28|TRBJ2-7|NA
CASSLAIYEQYF
>TRBV13|TRBJ1-5|NA
CASSLERNQPQHF
>TRBV5-1|TRBJ2-5|NA
CASSPGGRPKGTQYF
>TRBV2|TRBJ1-1|NA
CASSEPVEAFF
>TRBV11-3|TRBJ2-5|TRBD1
CASSPGGRWEETQYF
>TRBV6-5|TRBJ2-2|TRBD1
CASRYDRGRELFF
>TRBV10-2|TRBJ1-6|NA
CASSESTGETDNSPLHF
>TRBV11-2|TRBJ2-3|TRBD2
CASSFGSGGHTDTQYF
>TRBV28|TRBJ1-1|TRBD1
CASSSGQFEAFF
>TRBV5-6|TRBJ1-5|NA
CASSLRQSSNQPQHF
>TRBV10-3|TRBJ2-1|TRBD2
CAIKAAGGRDNEQFF
>TRBV18|TRBJ2-7|TRBD1
CASSPNRDSLRSQYF
>TRBV11-2|TRBJ1-1|NA
CASSLVLRHEAFF